This entry concerns a single T cell receptor (beta chain). This entry is derived from a study of patients and donors after allogeneic stem cell transplantation. From the RT-PCR reads, TCRdb called clonotypes with MiXCR, one entry per CDR3 protein. The repertoire holds 90,000 to 130,000 distinct CDR3 sequences, with approximately 35% as singletons. CDR3 length equals 14 residues. Deletions cut 6 bases from V and 4 bases from J, with 15 bases between. This receptor was obtained from a human donor who was either an allogeneic HSCT recipient or a stem cell or donor lymphocyte infusion donor (not recorded which). It is not recorded whose cells these are; they may come from a transplant donor. The sample taken for sequencing was blood, either unsorted or a sorted T cell fraction (not recorded which). The V gene is TRBV12-3 or TRBV12-4, the J gene TRBJ2-5, with D perhaps assigned TRBD1 or TRBD2 (5 bases each). In DNA, the CDR3 is TGTGCCAGCAGGCCCTCCGGGACGGGAGAGACCCAGTACTTC. It specifies CASRPSGTGETQYF.